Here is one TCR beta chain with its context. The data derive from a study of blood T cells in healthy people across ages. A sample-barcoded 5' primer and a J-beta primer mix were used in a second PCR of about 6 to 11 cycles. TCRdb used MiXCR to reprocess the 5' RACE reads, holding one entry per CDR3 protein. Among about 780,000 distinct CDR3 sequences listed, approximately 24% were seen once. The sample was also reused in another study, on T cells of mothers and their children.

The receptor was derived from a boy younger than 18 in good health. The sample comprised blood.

CDR3 residues: CASREPGTSREQYF. CDR3 DNA sequence: TGTGCCAGCAGGGAACCCGGGACGTCGAGGGAGCAGTACTTC. V is TRBV6-5 and J is TRBJ2-7; D may correspond to TRBD1 or TRBD2 (5 bases each). Trimming cost V 6 bases and J 7 bases, with 19 bases left between them. Germline V lookup: CDR1 MNHEY, CDR2 SVGAGI. The CDR3 totals 14 residues.